This paragraph covers one T cell receptor (beta chain) sequence. The sample belongs to a study of blood T cell repertoires in COVID-19. Across the study: Nucleic acid was either cDNA or gDNA, and it came from T cells, B-cell-depleted T cells, or PBMCs.

Some clones are missing from TCRdb's copy, which holds only in-frame ones; the method was immunoSEQ multiplex PCR. The sample lists approximately 97,000 clones, approximately 84% seen once, with 8.5% to 10% in the top ten. The source material was peripheral blood. The TCR originated in a man aged 40-55 years with active or convalescent COVID-19.

The CDR3 DNA is TGTGCCACTTGGACAGGGGCCGAAAACACCATATATTTT. It specifies CATWTGAENTIYF. V and J are TRBV10-3 and TRBJ1-3; 9 bases fit TRBD1. CDR3 size: 13 residues. V lost 10 bases, J lost 6 bases, and 7 bases stayed unmatched. Germline CDR1 and CDR2: ENHRY and SYGVKD.